A selection of T cell receptor beta chains follows, all from one sample in a study of Graves' ophthalmopathy and Graves' hyperthyroidism. TCRdb used MiXCR to reprocess the multiplex PCR reads, holding one entry per CDR3 protein. The repertoire has some 390,000 distinct CDR3 sequences, about 18% of them found once; the top ten carry 1.5% to 2%. Sequenced input: peripheral blood. The receptor source for this set is a woman between 18 and 30 years old with Graves' ophthalmopathy. Both conserved end residues are part of each CDR3. A D gene is named only where the DNA matches it firmly. Clone size, where shown, is once, few, many, or a class for clones that have expanded.

NA | TRBJ1-1 | few | TRBV28 | TGTGCCAGCAGTCCGCATTCGGGTCGTTGGAACACTGAAGCTTTCTTT | CASSPHSGRWNTEAFF
NA | TRBJ2-7 | many | TRBV2 | TGTGCCGCGGCAAAGGAGAGAAGACCAACCGAGCAGTACTTC | CAAAKERRPTEQYF
NA | TRBJ2-5 | many | TRBV29-1 | TGCAGCGCCGCTAGTCCCGGGAAGGGAGAGACCCAGTACTTC | CSAASPGKGETQYF
NA | TRBJ2-7 | many | TRBV19 | TGTGCCACCGCACCGAACTCCGGGGTGAGCTCCTACGAGCAGTACTTC | CATAPNSGVSSYEQYF
NA | TRBJ2-7 | many | TRBV15 | TGTGCCACCAGCAGATCTTTTATCACCCACGAGCAGTACTTC | CATSRSFITHEQYF
NA | TRBJ2-7 | NA | TRBV6-2/TRBV6-3 | TGTGCCAGCGGGAGTGTGGCCCAGTACTTC | CASGSVAQYF
NA | TRBJ2-7 | many | TRBV6-2/TRBV6-3 | TGTGCCAGCAGTGACCCTCGAGGGGGGGAGAGCTCCTACGAGCAGTACTTC | CASSDPRGGESSYEQYF
NA | TRBJ1-6 | many | TRBV5-1 | TGCGCCAGCAGCTTTTCGGGGGCCGATTCACCCCTCCACTTT | CASSFSGADSPLHF
NA | TRBJ2-7 | many | TRBV19 | TGTGCCAGTAGTATGGGCAGCTCCTACGAGCAGTACTTC | CASSMGSSYEQYF
TRBD1 | TRBJ1-2 | few | TRBV6-5 | TGTGCCAGCAAGTTCGGGACAGGGATTGAGGGCTACACCTTC | CASKFGTGIEGYTF
NA | TRBJ1-1 | many | TRBV19 | TGTGCCAGTACCCCCCAGGGGAGAAGAACTGAAGCTTTCTTT | CASTPQGRRTEAFF
NA | TRBJ1-6 | many | TRBV15 | TGTGCCACCACAAACAGAGACAACTATAATTCACCCCTCCACTTT | CATTNRDNYNSPLHF
TRBD1 | TRBJ1-2 | many | TRBV6-5 | TGTGCCAGCAGAGGGGACAGGGAAAACTATGGCTACACCTTC | CASRGDRENYGYTF
NA | TRBJ1-2 | many | TRBV6-1 | TGTGCCAGCACCGGGGGGCGAAGATTTTCTGTGGGCTACACCTTC | CASTGGRRFSVGYTF
TRBD2 | TRBJ2-7 | NA | TRBV6-4 | TGTGCCAGCAGTGCTCTCGGACTAGCGGGAAATTCCTACGAGCAGTACTTC | CASSALGLAGNSYEQYF
NA | TRBJ2-7 | many | TRBV30 | TGTGCCTGGAGTTCGATGAGCGGATACTACGAGCAGTACTTC | CAWSSMSGYYEQYF
TRBD1 | TRBJ1-6 | many | TRBV7-2 | TGTGCCAGCAGCTTTAGAGGACAGGGCCATTCACCCCTCCACTTT | CASSFRGQGHSPLHF
TRBD2 | TRBJ2-7 | NA | TRBV15 | TGTGCCACCAGCACAGGGACTAGCGGGAGATACGAGCAGTACTTC | CATSTGTSGRYEQYF
NA | TRBJ1-1 | many | TRBV12-3/TRBV12-4 | TGTGCCAGCAGTTTGGGGGGAGGGAGGAACACTGAAGCTTTCTTT | CASSLGGGRNTEAFF
NA | TRBJ2-7 | many | TRBV10-3 | TGTGCCATCAGTGAGTCGAGGGTATCGGAATACGAGCAGTACTTC | CAISESRVSEYEQYF
NA | TRBJ1-2 | NA | TRBV28 | TGTGCCAGCAGTCCCCCCAGGAGGACGTACACCTTC | CASSPPRRTYTF
NA | TRBJ1-1 | NA | TRBV27 | TGTGCCAACAGTTTTCAAATAGGGAACACTGAAGCTTTCTTT | CANSFQIGNTEAFF
TRBD1 | TRBJ1-2 | many | TRBV20-1 | TGCAGTGCTCCAGGGGGGGGATATGGCTACACCTTC | CSAPGGGYGYTF
TRBD1 | TRBJ1-5 | many | TRBV6-2/TRBV6-3 | TGTGCCAGCAGTAGACAGGGGGCATATCAGCCCCAGCATTTT | CASSRQGAYQPQHF
NA | TRBJ2-7 | many | TRBV20-1 | TGCAGTGCTAGAGGACTGATCTCCTACGAGCAGTACTTC | CSARGLISYEQYF
TRBD2 | TRBJ2-7 | many | TRBV7-2 | TGTGCCAGCAGCTTAGGGCGGGAGGGCCACGACGAGCAGTACTTC | CASSLGREGHDEQYF
TRBD1 | TRBJ1-5 | many | TRBV6-5 | TGTGCCAGCAGTTACCGGAACAGGGGAGGGCAGCCCCAGCATTTT | CASSYRNRGGQPQHF
NA | TRBJ2-4 | many | TRBV7-2 | TGTGCCAGCAGCCCCCATCGGGACTCCCCTGGGGACTTC | CASSPHRDSPGDF
TRBD2 | TRBJ2-7 | many | TRBV12-3/TRBV12-4 | TGTGCCAGCAGTTATCTAGCGGGAGACGAGCAGTACTTC | CASSYLAGDEQYF
NA | TRBJ2-5 | NA | TRBV6-4 | TGTGCCAGCAGTGACGAGTCCCCTGTGGGGATGGAGACCCAGTACTTC | CASSDESPVGMETQYF
NA | TRBJ1-1 | many | TRBV6-5 | TGTGCCAGCATTAGGGCGGGAGTGAACACTGAAGCTTTCTTT | CASIRAGVNTEAFF
NA | TRBJ1-5 | many | TRBV19 | TGTGCCAGTAGTATAGGCTGGACAGATCAGCCCCAGCATTTT | CASSIGWTDQPQHF
TRBD1 | TRBJ2-7 | many | TRBV7-9 | TGTGCCAGCAGCCGCACCGGGACAGGTGACGAGCAGTACTTC | CASSRTGTGDEQYF
NA | TRBJ2-5 | many | TRBV27 | TGTGCCAGCAGTTGGGTGGGGGGTCAGGAGACCCAGTACTTC | CASSWVGGQETQYF
NA | TRBJ2-7 | many | TRBV5-1 | TGCGCCAGCAGCGGCCTTGGGGGGGCGGAGGAGTACTTC | CASSGLGGAEEYF
TRBD2 | TRBJ2-7 | many | TRBV7-8 | TGTGCCAGCAGCTGGCTAGCGGGAAGCAACTACGAGCAGTACTTC | CASSWLAGSNYEQYF
NA | TRBJ1-2 | many | TRBV27 | TGTGCCAGCAGTCCCGGGATTAACTATGGCTACACCTTC | CASSPGINYGYTF
NA | TRBJ2-1 | NA | TRBV9 | TGTGCCAGCAGCGTAGCTAGTCAGTCCTACAATGAGCAGTTCTTC | CASSVASQSYNEQFF
TRBD2 | TRBJ2-2 | many | TRBV7-2 | TGTGCCAGCAGCTTGAGCGGGGGGGCGACCGGGGAGCTGTTTTTT | CASSLSGGATGELFF
NA | TRBJ1-5 | many | TRBV28 | TGTGCCAGCAGTTCTAGCGGGCGGGTTACTTACCGAAGCAATCAGCCCCAGCATTTT | CASSSSGRVTYRSNQPQHF
TRBD2 | TRBJ2-5 | many | TRBV5-1 | TGCGCCAGCAGCTTGACGCATGCTAGCGGGGGGCCCTCGGGAGAGACCCAGTACTTC | CASSLTHASGGPSGETQYF
NA | TRBJ1-1 | NA | TRBV27 | TGTGCCAGTCACAGGGAGTTGGCTTTCTTT | CASHRELAFF
NA | TRBJ2-5 | NA | TRBV9 | TGTGCCAGCAGCGCCGAAGCGGAAGTCTTGGAGACCCAGTACTTC | CASSAEAEVLETQYF
TRBD2 | TRBJ2-4 | many | TRBV7-2 | TGTGCCAGCAGCCGTACTAGCGATGCAGCCAAAAACATTCAGTACTTC | CASSRTSDAAKNIQYF
TRBD1 | TRBJ2-5 | many | TRBV28 | TGTGCCAGCAGTCCTGATACAGGGGGCACGGAGACCCAGTACTTC | CASSPDTGGTETQYF
TRBD1 | TRBJ1-5 | many | TRBV20-1 | TGCAGTGCTAGCAGGGGGGAGGCGTATCAGCCCCAGCATTTT | CSASRGEAYQPQHF
NA | TRBJ2-7 | many | TRBV6-1 | TGTGCCAGCAGTGAAGTGGAGGAGGGGAACGAGCAGTACTTC | CASSEVEEGNEQYF
NA | TRBJ2-7 | many | TRBV6-1 | TGTGCCAGCAGTGCCCGGCCAGGAACATCCTACGAGCAGTACTTC | CASSARPGTSYEQYF
NA | TRBJ2-7 | many | TRBV20-1 | TGCAGTGCTAGCGTTTCAGACAGTTACGAGCAGTACTTC | CSASVSDSYEQYF
NA | TRBJ1-5 | many | TRBV7-2 | TGTGCCAGCCGTGGCAGCAGCAATCAGCCCCAGCATTTT | CASRGSSNQPQHF
NA | TRBJ1-2 | many | TRBV6-2/TRBV6-3 | TGTGCCAGCAGTTACCCGGTGGCGGGATATGGCTACACCTTC | CASSYPVAGYGYTF
TRBD1 | TRBJ1-2 | many | TRBV12-3/TRBV12-4 | TGTGCCAGCAGGTTGGGACAGGGGCACTATGGCTACACCTTC | CASRLGQGHYGYTF
TRBD1 | TRBJ2-7 | NA | TRBV7-9 | TGTGCCAGCAGCTTAGGGTCAGGGGGTTTGAACGAGCAGTACTTC | CASSLGSGGLNEQYF
TRBD1 | TRBJ2-7 | NA | TRBV12-3/TRBV12-4 | TGTGCCAGCACCAAGACAGGGAGCTACGAGCAGTACTTC | CASTKTGSYEQYF
NA | TRBJ2-3 | many | TRBV20-1 | TGCAGTGCCCAAATAATGGGCACAGATACGCAGTATTTT | CSAQIMGTDTQYF
NA | TRBJ1-5 | NA | TRBV20-1 | TGCAGTGCTAGTATAGGTACGGATCAGCCCCAGCATTTT | CSASIGTDQPQHF
NA | TRBJ1-2 | many | TRBV6-1 | TGTGCCAGCAGTGAATGGGGGGCAGAGAACTATGGCTACACCTTC | CASSEWGAENYGYTF
TRBD1 | TRBJ2-7 | many | TRBV24-1 | TGTGCCACCAGTGTGGGAGACGGGACAGGGAACCACGAGCAGTACTTC | CATSVGDGTGNHEQYF
NA | TRBJ2-5 | NA | TRBV12-3/TRBV12-4 | TGTGCCAGCAGTTTAGATTCTCCGCCAAGGGAGACCCAGTACTTC | CASSLDSPPRETQYF